This T cell receptor (beta chain) was sequenced during a study of shared clonotypes between healthy human individuals. Turning to the study itself: Three CD4 naive, three CD4 memory, two CD8 naive and one CD8 memory plate were used per donor. Broader study findings: Genetic and exposure-history diversity was limited by the few donors.

Cells designated naive CD8 were CD45RO-negative and were positively selected for CCR7, with terminally differentiated effector memory CD45RA+ cells excluded. Profiled with immunoSEQ multiplex PCR; TCRdb holds only in-frame clones, not every one. Here the sample spans around 1.9 million clones, roughly 95% being singletons. Germline V gene lookup returns CDR1 SGDLS and CDR2 YYNGEE. Trimming took off 5 bases at V and 1 base at J, with 9 bases between the two ends. The CDR3 contains 14 residues. As concerns this clone: Its antigen remains unknown.

The sequence came from a man aged 18 to 30 in good health. Some clones in this sample may be carry-over from other donors' samples. The sample comprised naive CD8+ T cells from PBMCs. This chain joins TRBV9 and TRBJ2-2, with TRBD2 as a possible D gene (5 bases). The CDR3 protein is CASSTAGNTGELFF. The CDR3, as DNA: TGTGCCAGCAGTACGGCGGGGAACACCGGGGAGCTGTTTTTT. Full variable domain (missing parts from reference TRBV9 and TRBJ2-2): DSGVTQTPKHLITATGQRVTLRCSPRSGDLSVYWYQQSLDQGLQFLIQYYNGEERAKGNILERFSAQQFPDLHSELNLSSLELGDSALYFCASSTAGNTGELFFGEGSRLTVL.